The entry below describes one TCR beta chain. The antigen this receptor binds is unknown. No quality values exist for individual bases; no much larger clone is one base distant. The CDR3 contains 12 residues, cysteine and phenylalanine counted. The retained sequence is limited to the CDR3, 36 bases, with the frame set at the first base. Reading the germline V gene (reference sequence) gives CDR1 MNHEY and CDR2 SMNVEV. V and J are truncated by 2 bases and 3 bases respectively, leaving an intervening sequence of 5 bases. Another Seattle source contributed samples from volunteer blood donors who had recovered from COVID-19. The collaborating institutions used their own protocols to collect whole blood in K2EDTA tubes. Collaborator samples were shipped for TCRbeta analysis as frozen whole blood, isolated PBMCs, or DNA extracted from either sample type. TCRbeta CDR3 regions were amplified from genomic DNA using the immunoSEQ Assay, a bias-controlled multiplex PCR. The paper's processing steps were these. The number of nucleated cells in each sample was estimated from the amplification of reference gene primers within the assay. Sequence reads were collapsed and filtered to measure the absolute abundance of every unique TCRbeta CDR3 rearrangement. For each sample, productive Simpson clonality was calculated as the square root of Simpson's diversity index across productive rearrangements. TCRdb holds this immuneACCESS table with in-frame rearrangements only. Some clones are missing; in checked studies, unresolved V genes explain under half, and the rest has no known cause. V, J and clone size are those of that table, while D and trimming were read from the DNA. This sample has 200,000 to 300,000 clones in its table, and approximately 80% of those were observed once. The ten largest account for 2% to 2.5% of the sample.

This sample stems from a study of blood T cell repertoires in COVID-19 (dated by TCRdb to the early 2020s). In the study overall: Collaborator samples came from the United States, Italy and Spain and covered acute and convalescent phases of COVID-19. The repertoires were made available in a free public database intended to serve as a resource for research on the immune response to SARS-CoV-2. The samples were drawn from the first 160 participants of the ongoing ImmuneRACE study and from roughly 1,300 subjects provided by 6 global collaborators. The material from the prospective study consisted of cDNA or gDNA derived from T cells, B-cell-depleted T cells, or PBMCs. Sample metadata almost always included a de-identified subject ID, COVID-19 status, age in years and sex. Subjects who had been exposed to COVID-19, were actively infected with it, or had recovered from it provided the deeply sampled blood TCRbeta repertoires that made up the dataset. HLA class I and class II types, where available, came from metadata supplied by the sample provider rather than from assay-based typing. The paper as a whole reports these results and caveats: The quantity of clinical and demographic metadata differed by source and by participant and was supplied without curation.

The TCR sequence derives from a man aged 40-50 years who had recovered from COVID-19. The rearranged chain carries TRBV27 and TRBJ2-7, with no reliable assignment of the D segment. The sequenced material came from peripheral blood. For the CDR3, the sequence is CASSLPGYEQYF. The DNA sequence is given as TGTGCCAGCAGTTTACCCGGCTACGAGCAGTACTTC.